The rows below give T cell receptor beta chains drawn from one sample of a study of T cell clones after liver transplantation. Sequencing was performed with immunoSEQ multiplex PCR; in TCRdb, only in-frame clones are kept and a portion is missing. The table lists roughly 73,000 clones, 75% to 85% of them singletons, with over 0.45% in the top ten. This material consisted of CD4+ T cells from blood, taken before liver transplant. The receptors derive from a human donor who received a liver transplant. Each CDR3 is given with its conserved first and last residue. A D gene is named only where the DNA matches it firmly. Some rows have no size entry. The others give once, few or many, or a class for an expanded clone.

v_gene	abundance	j_gene	d_gene	CDR3nt	CDR3aa
TRBV27	.	TRBJ2-6	TRBD2	TGTGCCAGCAGTTCACTAGCGGGCGGGGCCAACGTCCTGACTTTC	CASSSLAGGANVLTF
TRBV5-1	once	TRBJ2-3	TRBD2	TGCGCCAGCAGCTTGGGACTAGCGGGGACCACAGATACGCAGTATTTT	CASSLGLAGTTDTQYF
TRBV28	.	TRBJ1-2	.	TGTGCCAGCAGTTTATTTCCCGGACAAAGTTATGGCTACACCTTC	CASSLFPGQSYGYTF
TRBV15	.	TRBJ2-1	.	TGTGCCACCAGCATGAGCCCCATCGCCCTCGGTAATGAGCAGTTCTTC	CATSMSPIALGNEQFF
TRBV19	.	TRBJ2-1	.	TGTGCCAGTGAGGGGTATTACAATGAGCAGTTCTTC	CASEGYYNEQFF
TRBV5-4	.	TRBJ2-2	TRBD2	TGTGCCAGCAGCTTGGATCTAGCGGTAAACACCGGGGAGCTGTTTTTT	CASSLDLAVNTGELFF
TRBV4-1	.	TRBJ1-4	.	TGCGCCAGCAGCCACCTTTTACGCCGGACAGTAGGAGAAAAACTGTTTTTT	CASSHLLRRTVGEKLFF
TRBV7-7	.	TRBJ1-1	.	TGTGCTAGCAGCTTAGACAGGAACACTGAAGCTTTCTTT	CASSLDRNTEAFF
TRBV5-1	.	TRBJ2-7	.	TGCGCCAGCAGCCCCCCGGGCGCCTACGAGCAGTACTTC	CASSPPGAYEQYF
TRBV7-6	.	TRBJ1-5	TRBD1	TGTGCCAGCAGCTCCCTCTCCGGACAGGGCGATCAGCCCCAGCATTTT	CASSSLSGQGDQPQHF
TRBV5-1	.	TRBJ2-2	TRBD1	TGCGCCAGCAGCATGACAGGGGCGTCCTCCGGGGAGCTGTTTTTT	CASSMTGASSGELFF
TRBV28	.	TRBJ1-4	.	TGTGCCAGCAGTTCCCGACAGACCCTGTTTTTT	CASSSRQTLFF
TRBV18	once	TRBJ1-5	TRBD1	TGTGCCAGCTCACCCGGACAGGGGGGTCAGCCCCAGCATTTT	CASSPGQGGQPQHF
TRBV11-2	.	TRBJ2-1	.	TGTGCCAGCAGTTACGTGGGGAATGAGCAGTTCTTC	CASSYVGNEQFF
TRBV18	few	TRBJ2-5	TRBD2	TGTGCCAGCTCACGGGGACTAGCGGGTGAAGAGACCCAGTACTTC	CASSRGLAGEETQYF
TRBV28	few	TRBJ2-7	.	TGTGCCAGCAGTTCACCCGGGACTTTCTACGAGCAGTACTTC	CASSSPGTFYEQYF